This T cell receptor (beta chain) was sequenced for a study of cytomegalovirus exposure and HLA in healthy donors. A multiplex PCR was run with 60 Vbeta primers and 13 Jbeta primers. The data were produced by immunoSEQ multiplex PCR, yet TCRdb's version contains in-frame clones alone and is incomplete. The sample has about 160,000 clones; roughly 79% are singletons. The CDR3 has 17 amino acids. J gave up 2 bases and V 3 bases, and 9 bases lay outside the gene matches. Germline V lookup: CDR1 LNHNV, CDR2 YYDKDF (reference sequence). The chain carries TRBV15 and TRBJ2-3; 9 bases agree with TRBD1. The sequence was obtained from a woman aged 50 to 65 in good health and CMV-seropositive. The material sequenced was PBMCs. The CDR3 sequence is CATSSQPGQGHTDTQYF. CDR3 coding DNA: TGTGCCACCAGCAGTCAACCGGGACAGGGACACACAGATACGCAGTATTTT.